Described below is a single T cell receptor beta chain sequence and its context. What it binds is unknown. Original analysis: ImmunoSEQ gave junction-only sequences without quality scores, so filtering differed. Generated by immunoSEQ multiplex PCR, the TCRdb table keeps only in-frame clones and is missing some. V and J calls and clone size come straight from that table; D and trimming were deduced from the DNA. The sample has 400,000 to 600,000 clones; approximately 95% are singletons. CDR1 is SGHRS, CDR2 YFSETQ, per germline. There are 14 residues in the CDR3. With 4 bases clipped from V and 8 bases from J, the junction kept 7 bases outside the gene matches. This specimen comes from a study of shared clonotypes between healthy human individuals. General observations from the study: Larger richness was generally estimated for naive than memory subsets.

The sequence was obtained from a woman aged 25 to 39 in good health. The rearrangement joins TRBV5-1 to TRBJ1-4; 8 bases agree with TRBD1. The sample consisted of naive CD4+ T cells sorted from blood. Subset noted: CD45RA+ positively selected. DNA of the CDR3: TGCGCCAGCAGCACGGACAGGGTAGCCGAAAAACTGTTTTTT. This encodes CASSTDRVAEKLFF.